These 22 T cell receptor beta chains were sequenced from one sample in a study of cytomegalovirus exposure and HLA in healthy donors. Researchers ran the PCR with 60 Vbeta and 13 Jbeta primers. This table comes from immunoSEQ multiplex PCR, and its TCRdb copy is limited to in-frame clones, with some not included. The sample records about 120,000 clones, about four fifths being singletons. The source material was PBMCs. The receptor source for this set is a woman aged 40 to 49 in good health and CMV-seropositive.

The J gene is TRBJ1-2, the V gene TRBV5-6; D is uncertain. This CDR3 has 15 amino acids. CDR1 is SGHDT and CDR2 is YYEEEE in the germline V gene. Trimming removed 3 bases at V and 4 bases at J, with 16 bases between. In DNA form, the CDR3 reads TGTGCCAGCAGCTGGCTTTTTCGGGGATCCTATGGCTACACCTTC. Protein product: CASSWLFRGSYGYTF.

The V call is TRBV2, the J call TRBJ2-3, with 10 bases identical to TRBD1. Trimming took 4 bases from V and 3 from J; bases not matched to a gene: 1. The germline CDR1 and CDR2 sequences are SNHLY and FYNNEI. The CDR3 has 14 amino acids. The CDR3 region is CASSVDRGTDTQYF. CDR3 bases: TGTGCCAGCAGTGTGGACAGGGGGACAGATACGCAGTATTTT.

The V call is TRBV7-3, the J call TRBJ1-2, with TRBD1 matching 9 bases. The V gene end was trimmed by 5 bases and the J gene end by 6 bases; junction bases not matched to a gene: 4. The CDR3 loop spans 13 amino acids. Germline CDR1 reads SGHTA; CDR2 reads FQGTGA. CDR3 sequence reads: CASSPGTGNGYTF. The DNA for the CDR3 is TGTGCCAGCAGCCCCGGGACAGGGAATGGCTACACCTTC. Filled out from reference TRBV7-3 and TRBJ1-2, the complete variable domain reads GAGVSQTPSNKVTEKGKYVELRCDPISGHTALYWYRQSLGQGPEFLIYFQGTGAADDSGLPNDRFFAVRPEGSVSTLKIQRTERGDSAVYLCASSPGTGNGYTFGSGTRLTVV.

This clone was recorded only once. V usage is TRBV11-3 and J usage is TRBJ1-2; 9 nucleotides agree with TRBD1. The CDR3 has 16 amino acids. In germline, CDR1 is SGHNT, CDR2 YENEEA. J lost 7 bases, V lost 0 bases, and 9 bases had no gene match. The CDR3 reads CASSLDRQDRGSGYTF. CDR3 bases: TGTGCCAGCAGCTTAGATCGACAAGACAGGGGGTCTGGCTACACCTTC.

The chain recombines TRBV7-9 with TRBJ1-1, with TRBD1 as a possible D gene (6 bases). Looked up from germline, CDR1 is SEHNR and CDR2 is FQNEAQ (reference sequence). The CDR3 runs to 19 residues. V lost 0 bases to trimming and J lost 0 bases, with 20 bases between them. The DNA for the CDR3 is TGTGCCAGCAGCTTAGCATTGGGACTACAGGGAGGGATGAACACTGAAGCTTTCTTT. Translated, it gives CASSLALGLQGGMNTEAFF.

This clone appeared a single time. The chain carries TRBV5-4 and TRBJ2-5; D is unclear. The germline V gene encodes CDR1 SGHNT and CDR2 YYREEE (reference sequence). This CDR3 spans 14 amino acids. The germline V and J ends were trimmed by 0 bases and 2 bases, with 8 bases remaining between them. The CDR3 loop is CASSLGSLQETQYF. CDR3 DNA sequence: TGTGCCAGCAGCTTGGGGTCACTACAAGAGACCCAGTACTTC.

The chain uses TRBV2 and TRBJ2-1, with D possibly TRBD2 on 6 matching bases. Germline V gene data show CDR1 as SNHLY and CDR2 as FYNNEI. V gave up 6 bases and J gave up 9 bases, with 18 bases separating them. The CDR3 totals 14 residues. CDR3 residues: CASRVGLMNGEQFF. CDR3 coding DNA: TGTGCCAGCAGGGTGGGACTCATGAATGGTGAGCAGTTCTTC. The full variable domain, with the rest looked up from reference TRBV2 and TRBJ2-1, is EPEVTQTPSHQVTQMGQEVILRCVPISNHLYFYWYRQILGQKVEFLVSFYNNEISEKSEIFDDQFSVERPDGSNFTLKIRSTKLEDSAMYFCASRVGLMNGEQFFGPGTRLTVL.

The J gene is TRBJ2-1, the V gene TRBV9; D may be TRBD2 (7 bases). The CDR3 contains 15 residues. The V end lost 2 bases, the J end lost 2 bases, and 11 bases lay between the germline ends. Germline V gene sequence: CDR1 SGDLS, CDR2 YYNGEE. As DNA, the CDR3 is TGTGCCAGCAGCGTCGGGGGGCGGCCCTACAATGAGCAGTTCTTC. Amino acids: CASSVGGRPYNEQFF.

This chain uses TRBV5-1 with TRBJ2-7; tentative D call: TRBD2 (5 bases). Trimming took off 4 bases at V and 5 bases at J, with 13 bases between the two ends. CDR1 and CDR2 from the germline V gene are SGHRS and YFSETQ. The CDR3 contains 13 residues. The CDR3: CASSVSVGDEQYF. CDR3 sequence (DNA): TGCGCCAGCAGCGTTAGCGTTGGCGACGAGCAGTACTTC.

The CDR3 loop is CASSSDSEAFF. As DNA, the CDR3 is TGTGCCAGCAGCTCGGACAGTGAAGCTTTCTTT. The gene calls are TRBV11-1 and TRBJ1-1, with D possibly matching TRBD1 (6 bases). V gave up 4 bases and J gave up 7 bases, with 7 bases separating them. The germline V gene encodes CDR1 SGHAT and CDR2 FQDESV (reference sequence). The CDR3 runs to 11 residues. Combining the CDR3 with reference TRBV11-1 and TRBJ1-1 gives the whole variable domain EAEVAQSPRYKITEKSQAVAFWCDPISGHATLYWYRQILGQGPELLVQFQDESVVDDSQLPKDRFSAERLKGVDSTLKIQPAELGDSAMYLCASSSDSEAFFGQGTRLTVV.

The chain couples TRBV6-1 to TRBJ2-7, with TRBD1 matching over 7 bases. Germline-derived CDR1 and CDR2 are MNHNS and SASEGT. The CDR3 length is 17 residues. Trimming took 4 bases from V and 0 from J; bases not matched to a gene: 12. The DNA of the CDR3 is TGTGCCAGCAGTGCCGGGACAGCGGCCTGGAGCTCCTACGAGCAGTACTTC. Translation: CASSAGTAAWSSYEQYF.

J is TRBJ1-4 and V is TRBV4-3, with 9 bases aligning to TRBD1. The CDR3 loop spans 20 amino acids. Germline V lookup: CDR1 LGHNA, CDR2 YSLEER. Trimming took 0 bases from V and 5 from J; bases not matched to a gene: 16. The CDR3 here is CASSQDFYRGLTQRNEKLFF. CDR3 DNA: TGCGCCAGCAGCCAAGACTTCTACAGGGGGCTTACACAAAGGAATGAAAAACTGTTTTTT.

The chain carries TRBV30 and TRBJ2-1; tentative D call: TRBD2 (6 bases). CDR3 size: 13 residues. Deletions cut 0 bases from V and 9 bases from J, with 12 bases between. Germline loops: CDR1 GTSNPN, CDR2 SVGIG (reference sequence). CDR3 bases: TGTGCCTGGAGTGTACAGGAGGGTGGTGAGCAGTTCTTC. Translated: CAWSVQEGGEQFF.

The rearrangement uses TRBV2 and TRBJ2-7; tentatively, D is TRBD2 (6 bases). V was cut by 8 bases and J by 5 bases, with 16 bases left in between. The CDR3 spans 13 residues. CDR1 is SNHLY, CDR2 FYNNEI, per germline. In nucleotides, the CDR3 is TGTGCCAGCGGGGATGGAGGGGTCGACGAGCAGTACTTC. Its protein product is CASGDGGVDEQYF.

The genes are TRBV15 and TRBJ1-3, with unresolved D. The CDR3 length is 18 residues. V shed 1 base and J shed 0 bases, with 16 bases lying between them. Germline lookup yields CDR1 LNHNV and CDR2 YYDKDF (reference sequence). CDR3 DNA sequence: TGTGCCACCAGCAGAGCATTGGGAGCCCCGTCCTCTGGAAACACCATATATTTT. This sequence encodes CATSRALGAPSSGNTIYF.

The V call is TRBV6-1, the J call TRBJ2-3, with 10 bases aligning to TRBD2. The germline V gene has CDR1 MNHNS and CDR2 SASEGT. The CDR3 runs to 16 residues. The trim removed 3 bases at V and 3 bases at J, leaving 6 bases unmatched. CDR3 coding DNA: TGTGCCAGCAGTGAGTATGGGACTAGCGCGACAGATACGCAGTATTTT. Translating it yields CASSEYGTSATDTQYF.

The chain recombines TRBV12-2 with TRBJ2-5; TRBD2 is the table's D call, not checked against the DNA. TRBV12-2 is deemed a pseudogene. The CDR3 spans 17 residues. This CDR3 reads CASRLAHSLPPRETQYF. The CDR3, as DNA: TGTGCAAGTCGCTTAGCGCATAGCCTCCCCCCGCGGGAGACCCAGTACTTC.

J is TRBJ2-4 and V is TRBV4-3; 8 bases map to TRBD2. The V gene's germline CDR1 is LGHNA and CDR2 YSLEER. J was trimmed by 5 bases and V by 4 bases; bases with no gene match: 7. The CDR3 loop spans 15 amino acids. CDR3 coding DNA: TGCGCCAGCAGCCCCCGGGGGGGGTACCAAAACATTCAGTACTTC. It is translated as CASSPRGGYQNIQYF.

The chain carries TRBV27 and TRBJ2-5; 10 nucleotides match TRBD2. In germline, CDR1 is MNHEY, CDR2 SMNVEV (reference sequence). The CDR3 sequence is 15 residues long. J was trimmed by 4 bases and V by 2 bases; bases with no gene match: 4. This chain's CDR3 is CASSLSPSGGETQYF. CDR3 nucleotide sequence: TGTGCCAGCAGTTTAAGTCCTAGCGGGGGAGAGACCCAGTACTTC.

The chain employs TRBV5-4 and TRBJ2-2; TRBD2 aligns across 9 bases. V shed 4 bases, J shed 3 bases, and the junction held 10 bases outside the gene matches. Germline lookup yields CDR1 SGHNT and CDR2 YYREEE (reference sequence). The CDR3 covers 17 residues. CDR3 region: CASSRSRGGRDTGELFF. In DNA form, the CDR3 reads TGTGCCAGCAGCCGGAGTAGGGGCGGGAGGGACACCGGGGAGCTGTTTTTT.

The chain carries TRBV5-1 and TRBJ2-1; TRBD2 might be the D (6 bases). The V gene lost 4 bases and the J gene lost 7 bases, with 21 bases spanning the gap. This CDR3 is built from 16 residues. CDR1 is SGHRS, CDR2 YFSETQ, per germline. CDR3 bases: TGCGCCAGCAGCCCGCGAGGAGCGGGCCAGGGAAATGAGCAGTTCTTC. Translating it yields CASSPRGAGQGNEQFF. The full variable domain, rest sourced from reference TRBV5-1 and TRBJ2-1, is KAGVTQTPRYLIKTRGQQVTLSCSPISGHRSVSWYQQTPGQGLQFLFEYFSETQRNKGNFPGRFSGRQFSNSRSEMNVSTLELGDSALYLCASSPRGAGQGNEQFFGPGTRLTVL.

This chain joins TRBV28 and TRBJ1-1; D gene ambiguous. Germline CDR1 and CDR2: MDHEN and SYDVKM. The CDR3 runs to 12 residues. The V gene lost 3 bases and the J gene lost 8 bases, with 10 bases spanning the gap. CDR3 DNA sequence: TGTGCCAGCAGTTTTGCGACACTCGAAGCTTTCTTT. The encoded protein is CASSFATLEAFF.